Shown below are 20 T cell receptor beta chains from a single sample sequenced in a study of cytomegalovirus exposure and HLA in healthy donors. Use of 60 Vbeta and 13 Jbeta primers characterized the PCR. The method was immunoSEQ multiplex PCR; TCRdb's version includes in-frame clones alone and lacks a portion of them. The sample records about 140,000 clones, around 73% being singletons. The sample comprised PBMCs. These receptor sequences come from a female donor in good health and CMV-seronegative.

The J gene is TRBJ1-5, the V gene TRBV7-9; D perhaps matches TRBD1 (6 bases). The CDR3 is 13 amino acids. Trimming took 2 bases from V and 5 from J, leaving 7 bases between them. Germline V gene sequence: CDR1 SEHNR, CDR2 FQNEAQ (reference sequence). The CDR3 DNA sequence: TGTGCCAGCAGCTTATCAGGGGATCAGCCCCAGCATTTT. It translates to CASSLSGDQPQHF.

The genes are TRBV19 and TRBJ1-5; 12 bases fit TRBD1. The CDR3 consists of 17 residues. Germline values: CDR1 LNHDA, CDR2 SQIVND (reference sequence). J gave up 1 base and V 3 bases, and 4 bases lay outside the gene matches. CDR3 sequence reads: CASSMGQGALSNQPQHF. The CDR3 DNA follows: TGTGCCAGTAGTATGGGACAGGGGGCCCTGAGCAATCAGCCCCAGCATTTT.

The chain carries TRBV9 and TRBJ1-5, with D unclear. Germline CDR1 is SGDLS and CDR2 is YYNGEE. Between the trimmed V and J ends, which lost 2 bases and 0 bases, there was a span of 15 bases. The CDR3 sequence is 17 residues long. The CDR3 sequence: CASSVGVVATSNQPQHF. CDR3 DNA: TGTGCCAGCAGCGTCGGGGTGGTGGCTACTAGCAATCAGCCCCAGCATTTT. Full variable domain (outside the CDR3, taken from reference TRBV9 and TRBJ1-5): DSGVTQTPKHLITATGQRVTLRCSPRSGDLSVYWYQQSLDQGLQFLIQYYNGEERAKGNILERFSAQQFPDLHSELNLSSLELGDSALYFCASSVGVVATSNQPQHFGDGTRLSIL.

The chain has TRBV7-9 and TRBJ1-6; D may be TRBD1 (5 bases). The CDR3 length is 14 residues. Germline lookup yields CDR1 SEHNR and CDR2 FQNEAQ (reference sequence). Trimming stripped 8 bases from V and 4 bases from J, with 12 bases between. The CDR3 DNA reads TGTGCCAGCGAAGGGGCCGCATATAATTCACCCCTCCACTTT. Translating gives CASEGAAYNSPLHF.

As for this clone: The junction does not match germline at one end; this may be a read error. The V and J genes are TRBV6-6 and TRBJ1-1; D not certain. The V gene's germline CDR1 is MNHNY and CDR2 SVGAGI (reference sequence). There are 13 residues in the CDR3. Written as DNA, the CDR3 is TGTGGCAGCACCTACGAGGCGAACACTGAAGCTTTCTTT. Translation gives CGSTYEANTEAFF.

The rearrangement uses TRBV11-2 and TRBJ1-1; maybe TRBD1 (5 bases). The CDR3 loop spans 13 amino acids. With 6 bases removed from V and 4 bases from J, the gap between germline ends came to 12 bases. Germline V lookup: CDR1 SGHAT, CDR2 FQNNGV. CDR3 in amino acids: CASSAGEGTEAFF. As DNA, the CDR3 is TGTGCCAGCAGTGCGGGGGAGGGCACTGAAGCTTTCTTT. The variable domain in full, completed from reference TRBV11-2 and TRBJ1-1, reads EAGVAQSPRYKIIEKRQSVAFWCNPISGHATLYWYQQILGQGPKLLIQFQNNGVVDDSQLPKDRFSAERLKGVDSTLKIQPAKLEDSAVYLCASSAGEGTEAFFGQGTRLTVV.

The V gene is TRBV5-5, the J gene TRBJ1-2; perhaps TRBD1 as D (6 bases). Germline V gives CDR1 SGHKS, CDR2 YYEKEE (reference sequence). The CDR3 runs to 16 residues. Between the trimmed V and J ends, which lost 3 bases and 4 bases, there was a span of 19 bases. As DNA, the CDR3 is TGTGCCAGCAGCTCCATCCCCCCGGACAGCCTCTATGGCTACACCTTC. Protein product: CASSSIPPDSLYGYTF. Using reference TRBV5-5 and TRBJ1-2 for the parts outside the CDR3, the full variable domain is DAGVTQSPTHLIKTRGQQVTLRCSPISGHKSVSWYQQVLGQGPQFIFQYYEKEERGRGNFPDRFSARQFPNYSSELNVNALLLGDSALYLCASSSIPPDSLYGYTFGSGTRLTVV.

The chain is built from TRBV9 and TRBJ1-1; D may be TRBD1 (6 bases). Trimming took 4 bases from V and 4 from J, leaving 23 bases between them. CDR3 length: 17 amino acids. CDR1 and CDR2 from the germline V gene are SGDLS and YYNGEE. The CDR3, as DNA: TGTGCCAGCAGCCTTGACATGGACTCAACAGGGATCACTGAAGCTTTCTTT. Its translation is CASSLDMDSTGITEAFF.

V usage is TRBV7-9 and J usage is TRBJ2-6, with 8 bases lining up with TRBD1. The V and J ends lost 5 bases and 0 bases, in that order; junction bases with no gene match: 12. The CDR3 loop spans 19 amino acids. Germline V gene sequence: CDR1 SEHNR, CDR2 FQNEAQ (reference sequence). The CDR3 sequence: CASSPLPQGARSGANVLTF. In DNA form, the CDR3 reads TGTGCCAGCAGCCCTCTCCCGCAGGGGGCTCGCTCTGGGGCCAACGTCCTGACTTTC.

The V gene is TRBV7-3, the J gene TRBJ2-1; D is ambiguous. The V gene's germline CDR1 is SGHTA and CDR2 FQGTGA. This CDR3 region has 15 residues. V was clipped by 1 base and J by 1 base, with 8 bases between them. The CDR3 bases are TGTGCCAGCAGCTTAAACGCGGTTTCCTACAATGAGCAGTTCTTC. Amino acid sequence: CASSLNAVSYNEQFF.

This clone was observed a few times. The chain carries TRBV10-3 and TRBJ2-2, with D perhaps TRBD2 (5 bases). The CDR3 runs 13 residues. The V gene lost 7 bases and the J gene lost 6 bases, with 12 bases spanning the gap. Germline V gives CDR1 ENHRY, CDR2 SYGVKD. The CDR3 bases are TGTGCCATCACGTTAGGAGGAGCCGGGGAGCTGTTTTTT. Protein: CAITLGGAGELFF.

The V call is TRBV5-5, the J call TRBJ2-7, with D perhaps TRBD2 (5 bases). This CDR3 has 12 residues. Germline V lookup: CDR1 SGHKS, CDR2 YYEKEE (reference sequence). The V gene lost 1 base and the J gene lost 7 bases, with 9 bases spanning the gap. The DNA of the CDR3 is TGTGCCAGCAGCTTGACCGAGCGGGAGCAGTACTTC. The encoded protein is CASSLTEREQYF.

The chain has TRBV6-1 and TRBJ1-2; D might be TRBD1 (6 bases). Germline V gives CDR1 MNHNS, CDR2 SASEGT. The CDR3 covers 14 residues. V shed 2 bases and J shed 4 bases, with 11 bases lying between them. This CDR3 is CASSEQGRGYGYTF. CDR3 DNA sequence: TGTGCCAGCAGTGAACAGGGGAGAGGCTATGGCTACACCTTC.

CDR3 region: CASSLSENYGYTF. In DNA form, the CDR3 reads TGCGCCAGCAGCTTGTCAGAAAACTATGGCTACACCTTC. The rearrangement uses TRBV5-1 and TRBJ1-2; no clear D gene. This CDR3 is built from 13 residues. The germline gives CDR1 SGHRS, CDR2 YFSETQ. Trimming left V 1 base short and J 2 bases short, with 6 bases between. The full variable domain, with the rest looked up from reference TRBV5-1 and TRBJ1-2, is KAGVTQTPRYLIKTRGQQVTLSCSPISGHRSVSWYQQTPGQGLQFLFEYFSETQRNKGNFPGRFSGRQFSNSRSEMNVSTLELGDSALYLCASSLSENYGYTFGSGTRLTVV.

V and J are TRBV5-1 and TRBJ1-1, with TRBD1 identical over 9 bases. Trimming took 4 bases from V and 1 from J; bases not matched to a gene: 2. Germline values: CDR1 SGHRS, CDR2 YFSETQ. CDR3 length equals 14 residues. Here the CDR3 reads CASSQTGGNTEAFF. The DNA of the CDR3 is TGCGCCAGCAGCCAGACAGGGGGGAACACTGAAGCTTTCTTT. The variable domain in full, completed from reference TRBV5-1 and TRBJ1-1, reads KAGVTQTPRYLIKTRGQQVTLSCSPISGHRSVSWYQQTPGQGLQFLFEYFSETQRNKGNFPGRFSGRQFSNSRSEMNVSTLELGDSALYLCASSQTGGNTEAFFGQGTRLTVV.

The sample holds one count of this clone. The rearrangement links TRBV6-5 to TRBJ1-5, with D hard to call. The CDR3 is 14 residues long. Germline values: CDR1 MNHEY, CDR2 SVGAGI. The ends were cut back, 0 bases at V and 1 base at J, with 4 bases in the middle. CDR3 sequence reads: CASSYSGSNQPQHF. CDR3 nucleotide sequence: TGTGCCAGCAGTTACTCGGGCAGCAATCAGCCCCAGCATTTT.

For the CDR3, the DNA is TGCGCCAGCAGCTTGGATCGCATGACAGAGCCCCAGCATTTT. Its translation is CASSLDRMTEPQHF. This chain connects TRBV5-1 to TRBJ1-5; D is perhaps TRBD1 (5 bases). Germline CDR1 reads SGHRS; CDR2 reads YFSETQ. This CDR3 has 14 residues. Trimming removed 0 bases from V and 8 bases from J, with 12 bases in between. The full variable domain, its missing parts supplied by reference TRBV5-1 and TRBJ1-5, is KAGVTQTPRYLIKTRGQQVTLSCSPISGHRSVSWYQQTPGQGLQFLFEYFSETQRNKGNFPGRFSGRQFSNSRSEMNVSTLELGDSALYLCASSLDRMTEPQHFGDGTRLSIL.

V is TRBV11-1 and J is TRBJ1-1, with D possibly matching TRBD1 (5 bases). Germline assignment: CDR1 SGHAT and CDR2 FQDESV (reference sequence). V was trimmed by 7 bases and J by 11 bases, leaving 17 bases between them. The CDR3 has 12 residues. CDR3 sequence reads: CASTAGPDRAFF. The CDR3, as DNA: TGTGCCAGCACTGCGGGGCCCGACCGCGCTTTCTTT.

The chain carries TRBV9 and TRBJ2-3, with 7 bases aligning to TRBD2. The CDR3 length is 17 residues. With 4 bases clipped from V and 2 bases from J, the junction kept 13 bases outside the gene matches. Germline V gene lookup returns CDR1 SGDLS and CDR2 YYNGEE. The CDR3 region is CASSPRTIAGNTDTQYF. CDR3 bases: TGTGCCAGCAGCCCCAGGACCATAGCGGGTAACACAGATACGCAGTATTTT.

The chain uses TRBV27 and TRBJ1-5; possibly TRBD1 for D (5 bases). Per germline, CDR1 MNHEY and CDR2 SMNVEV (reference sequence). This CDR3 has 15 amino acids. The ends were cut back, 5 bases at V and 5 bases at J, with 16 bases in the middle. This CDR3 reads CASSLLGGSDQPQHF. CDR3 in DNA: TGTGCCAGCAGTCTCCTCGGGGGGAGCGATCAGCCCCAGCATTTT.